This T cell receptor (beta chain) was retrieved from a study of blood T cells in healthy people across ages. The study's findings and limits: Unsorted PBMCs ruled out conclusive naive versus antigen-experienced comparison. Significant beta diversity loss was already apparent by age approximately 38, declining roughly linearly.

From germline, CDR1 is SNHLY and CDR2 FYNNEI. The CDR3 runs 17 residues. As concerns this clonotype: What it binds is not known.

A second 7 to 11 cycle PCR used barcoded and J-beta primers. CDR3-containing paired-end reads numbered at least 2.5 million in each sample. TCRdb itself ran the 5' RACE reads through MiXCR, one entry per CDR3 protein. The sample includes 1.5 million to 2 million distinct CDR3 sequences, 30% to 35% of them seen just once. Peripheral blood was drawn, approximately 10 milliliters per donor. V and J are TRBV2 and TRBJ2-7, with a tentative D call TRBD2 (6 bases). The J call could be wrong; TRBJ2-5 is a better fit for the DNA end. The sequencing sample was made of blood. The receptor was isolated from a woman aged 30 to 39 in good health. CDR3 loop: CASSEALRRGGSETQYF. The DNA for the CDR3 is TGTGCCAGCAGTGAAGCGCTTCGGAGGGGTGGAAGTGAGACCCAGTACTTC.